This T cell receptor (beta chain) emerged from a study of T cell clonotyping in hematopoietic cell transplantation. Overall study results and limits: Few recipient clonotypes overlapped donors; over 95% were de novo at given depth. CD4 and CD8 repertoire contributions could not be separated without sorting. Broader posttransplant TCR repertoire diversity was predicted by graft donor and pretransplant recipient Inverse Simpson Index values. Pathologically expanded recipient clonotypes increased progressively from day 30 to day 180 as diversity fell.

Measured with immunoSEQ multiplex PCR; TCRdb has only the in-frame clones, and not every one. In the table there are around 16,000 clones, almost 90% of which are singletons. As for this clone: What it binds is not known.

The CDR3 consists of 15 residues. The germline gives CDR1 MNHEY, CDR2 SVGAGI. Trimming removed 5 bases at V and 7 bases at J, with 18 bases between. The rearrangement uses TRBV6-5 and TRBJ1-5; tentatively, D is TRBD1 (5 bases). The sequenced sample consisted of peripheral blood mononuclear cells. The TCR originated in a man aged 50-60 years in good health. Some clones in this sample may be carry-over from other donors' samples. The CDR3, as DNA: TGTGCCAGCAGTCTCCGGCGGGGGTCGGGGCAGCCCCAGCATTTT. Translating gives CASSLRRGSGQPQHF.